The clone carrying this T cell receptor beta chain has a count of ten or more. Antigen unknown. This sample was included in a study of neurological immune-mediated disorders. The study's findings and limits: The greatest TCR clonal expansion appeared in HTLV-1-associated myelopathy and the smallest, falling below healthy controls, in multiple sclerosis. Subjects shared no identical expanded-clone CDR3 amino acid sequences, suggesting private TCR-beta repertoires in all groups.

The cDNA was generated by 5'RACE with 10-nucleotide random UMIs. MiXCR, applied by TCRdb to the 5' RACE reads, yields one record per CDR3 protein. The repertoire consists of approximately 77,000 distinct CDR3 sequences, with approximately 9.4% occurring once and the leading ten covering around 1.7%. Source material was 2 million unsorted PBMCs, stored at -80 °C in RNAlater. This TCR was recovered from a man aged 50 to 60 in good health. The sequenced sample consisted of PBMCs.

The CDR3 spells CSAGRLAGGYEQYF. CDR3 sequence (DNA): TGCAGTGCTGGAAGACTAGCGGGGGGCTACGAGCAGTACTTC. V is TRBV20-1 and J is TRBJ2-7; 13 positions match TRBD2. This CDR3 is 14 amino acids long. With 5 bases clipped from V and 3 bases from J, the junction kept 4 bases outside the gene matches. CDR1 is DFQATT and CDR2 is SNEGSKA in the germline V gene (reference sequence).